These 12 T cell receptor beta chains came from one sample sequenced in a study of regulatory T cells in long-lasting Graves disease. Researchers made TCR beta libraries by using iRepertoire HTBI primers and running Arm-PCR on CDR3 regions. TCRdb reprocessed the multiplex PCR reads via MiXCR and lists one record per CDR3 protein. Found here are about 420,000 distinct CDR3 sequences, about a sixth of them singletons; the top ten hold about 25%. Time point in this sample: newly diagnosed GD, antithyroid drugs for less than 3 months. Extracted PBMC RNA gave rise to the TCR library. This sample also appeared in a second study, on T cells in Graves' hyperthyroidism and ophthalmopathy.

The sequencing used peripheral blood mononuclear cells (PBMCs), collected at new diagnosis, from a patient treated with antithyroid drugs. These receptors came from a woman between 18 and 29 years old with Graves disease.

This clonotype was detected ten times or more. The chain joins TRBV13 to TRBJ2-7, with D possibly matching TRBD2 (5 bases). In germline, CDR1 is PRHDT, CDR2 FYEKMQ (reference sequence). The V end lost 6 bases, the J end lost 1 base, and 10 bases lay between the germline ends. The CDR3 is 13 residues long. CDR3 region: CASRKGLSYEQYF. Here the CDR3 DNA reads TGTGCCAGCAGAAAAGGACTTTCCTACGAGCAGTACTTC.

This clonotype was counted only a few times. The chain uses TRBV7-9 and TRBJ2-3, with TRBD2 matching 9 bases. The end of the DNA is better explained by TRBJ2-5, so the J call may be wrong. Germline assignment: CDR1 SEHNR and CDR2 FQNEAQ (reference sequence). The CDR3 is 15 residues long. In DNA, the CDR3 is TGTGCCAGCAGCGGCGGGAGGGCCCTCCGGGAGACCCAGTACTTC. Protein product: CASSGGRALRETQYF.

A note on this clonotype: A much more abundant neighbour one base away suggests this may be a read error. The chain links TRBV7-3 to TRBJ2-5, with TRBD2 as a possible D gene (5 bases). V was pared by 6 bases and J by 0 bases, with 11 bases between. Per the germline V gene, CDR1 is SGHTA and CDR2 is FQGTGA. The CDR3 totals 14 residues. This chain's CDR3 is CASSFPTNQETQYF. The CDR3 region has the DNA TGTGCCAGCAGTTTCCCGACTAACCAAGAGACCCAGTACTTC.

The table lists this clonotype with a few counts. The chain carries TRBV29-1 and TRBJ2-3, with D possibly TRBD2 on 5 matching bases. The germline V and J ends were trimmed by 3 bases and 1 base, with 17 bases remaining between them. CDR1 is SQVTM, CDR2 ANQGSEA, per germline. There are 16 residues in the CDR3. The CDR3 is CSVDSGRRRGTDTQYF. DNA for the CDR3: TGCAGCGTTGATTCTGGGAGAAGAAGGGGCACAGATACGCAGTATTTT.

The sample holds many counts of this clonotype. The chain joins TRBV6-2 or TRBV6-3 to TRBJ2-1; the match to TRBD2 covers 11 bases. Trimming removed 6 bases from V and 4 bases from J; junction bases left unmatched: 8. Per the germline V gene, CDR1 is MNHEY and CDR2 is SVGEGT. This CDR3 contains 16 residues. The CDR3 protein is CASSDGTSGLYNEQFF. CDR3 DNA: TGTGCCAGCAGCGACGGGACTAGCGGACTTTACAATGAGCAGTTCTTC.

With respect to this clonotype: Possible read error: a much larger clone is one base away. The V gene is TRBV29-1, the J gene TRBJ2-5; D is undetermined. The CDR3 totals 14 residues. Germline CDR1 SQVTM, CDR2 ANQGSEA. The germline V and J ends were trimmed by 0 bases and 11 bases, with 19 bases remaining between them. The CDR3 region is CSVEEGLPVDEQYF. In DNA form, the CDR3 reads TGCAGCGTTGAAGAAGGGTTACCGGTTGATGAGCAGTACTTC.

The table lists this clonotype with many counts. The chain uses TRBV7-8 and TRBJ2-5, with 8 bases that match TRBD2. The CDR3 runs 14 residues. The ends lost 5 bases at V and 3 bases at J; junction bases unmatched: 5. Germline CDR1 reads SGHVS; CDR2 reads FQNEAQ. The CDR3, as DNA: TGTGCCAGCAGCCCGAGCGGGGGAAAAGAGACCCAGTACTTC. Translating it yields CASSPSGGKETQYF.

The V gene is TRBV20-1, the J gene TRBJ2-5; D possibly corresponds to TRBD2 (5 bases). Germline assignment: CDR1 DFQATT and CDR2 SNEGSKA (reference sequence). V was clipped by 5 bases and J by 5 bases, with 15 bases between them. The CDR3 totals 13 residues. The CDR3, as DNA: TGCAGTGCTGGAAGTGAGGGCCGGGAGACCCAGTACTTC. This encodes CSAGSEGRETQYF.

This clonotype appeared many times. V is TRBV11-2 and J is TRBJ1-4; D gene ambiguous. V was shortened by 6 bases and J by 0 bases, with 11 bases between the two germline ends. This CDR3 contains 15 residues. Looked up from germline, CDR1 is SGHAT and CDR2 is FQNNGV. The CDR3 DNA is TGTGCCAGCAGTAACGACCGTGCAACTAATGAAAAACTGTTTTTT. Residues: CASSNDRATNEKLFF.

As for this clonotype: This could be a read error, since a much larger clone is one nucleotide away. The rearrangement joins TRBV11-2 to TRBJ2-7, with 7 bases that match TRBD1. In germline, CDR1 is SGHAT, CDR2 FQNNGV. The CDR3 has 15 residues. V lost 0 bases and J lost 7; bases outside the gene matches: 9. Here the CDR3 reads CASSLESGGYNEQYF. The CDR3 DNA sequence: TGTGCCAGCAGCTTAGAATCAGGGGGATACAATGAGCAGTACTTC.

This clonotype was counted between two and nine times. The chain is built from TRBV30 and TRBJ1-4; 8 nucleotides agree with TRBD1. The CDR3 totals 17 residues. CDR1 is GTSNPN, CDR2 SVGIG, per germline (reference sequence). J gave up 7 bases and V 5 bases, and 18 bases lay outside the gene matches. The CDR3 sequence is CAWGFSGRGRESEKLFF. For the CDR3, the DNA is TGTGCCTGGGGGTTTTCGGGCAGGGGGCGCGAGTCTGAAAAACTGTTTTTT.

This clonotype was counted at least ten times. The chain is built from TRBV28 and TRBJ2-2; no firm D call. The CDR3 is 11 residues long. V lost 6 bases and J lost 6, with 5 bases in between. Germline values: CDR1 MDHEN, CDR2 SYDVKM. The CDR3 spells CASRGSGELFF. In DNA, the CDR3 is TGTGCCAGCAGGGGTTCCGGGGAGCTGTTTTTT.